This T cell receptor beta chain was obtained from a study of beta chain features in type 1 diabetes (dated by TCRdb to between 2018 and 2020). General notes on the study: No differences in mean age, gender distribution, total cell number or subset yield were found between patients and healthy donors. A total of some 100,000,000 sorted cells were examined across all samples, and the number of cells per subset was strongly correlated with RNA yield. The study compared TCRB repertoires of sorted circulating CD4+ T cell subsets between recently diagnosed type 1 diabetes patients and matched healthy donors. Naive and central memory subsets were obtained from all 30 or so donors, but regulatory and stem cell-like memory subsets were isolated from only 8 patients and about eight healthy donors.

As to this clone: The target of this receptor is not known. Base qualities are missing; no much larger clone stands one base away.

Study-wide conclusions, independent of this receptor: Only small numbers of individuals were included in the HLA sub-analyses, which left unresolved whether HLA type had any influence on TCRB rearrangement. Because cDNA rather than genomic DNA was sequenced, highly expressing activated cells could have been over-represented, although no difference in activation and CD3 levels was found between groups. PCR may preferentially amplify shorter templates, but because patient and control samples were amplified and corrected together, any resulting skew would affect both groups equally. Naive, central memory and regulatory TCRB repertoires appeared to be more alike among patients than among healthy donors. Type 1 diabetes patients showed a moderate but significant shortening of TCRB CDR3 length in all four CD4+ subsets. At VDJ recombination sites, patients with type 1 diabetes made fewer insertions and deleted more nucleotides, a pattern implying thymic rearrangement abnormalities.

Each donor gave one peripheral blood draw, roughly 0.12 L on average, collected into heparinised tubes. A BD FACSAria II was used to sort naive, central memory, regulatory and stem cell-like memory CD4+ T cells with a panel that included CD45RO, CCR7, CD25, CD127, CD95 and CD27. Purity was above 98% for every sorted population. PBMCs were isolated right away by Lymphoprep density gradient centrifugation and were stained directly, without culture. To minimize batch effects, samples were stained and sorted in pairs, one healthy donor with one patient per experiment. The High Capacity cDNA Reverse Transcription Kit was used to reverse transcribe all of the isolated RNA, meaning that expressed TCRB transcripts were what got sequenced. Deep immunoSEQ sequencing was applied to naive, central memory and regulatory T cell samples, giving an average of roughly 3.6 million total reads per sample. After sorted cells were lysed in RLT buffer, RNA was extracted with DNase-treated RNeasy Micro or Mini kits, with the choice depending on cell number. To prevent cross-contamination, every cell subset was processed on its own, while patient and healthy donor samples were processed together. The immunoSEQ multiplex PCR was used to amplify TCRB sequences from cDNA, yielding 87-bp fragments that span the CDR3 region. Amplicons were sequenced on the Illumina HiSeq platform. The study's own analysis went as follows. PCR bias was corrected computationally using synthetic template baselines, and reads within Hamming distance 2 were collapsed, with unmergeable singletons discarded. Reads were aligned against IMGT to assign V, D and J genes, CDR3 length and insertions or deletions at six rearrangement sites. Within each subset, clonotype counts were normalized to sorted cell number, and only after that were true diversity and Gini coefficients computed with the tcR R package. Repertoire sharing was quantified using the overlap coefficient calculated on TCRB nucleotide sequences. As a proxy for the pre-selection repertoire, out-of-frame TCRB sequences from naive cells were analyzed. TCRdb mirrors the immuneACCESS table, restricted to in-frame sequences. Some clones are absent from its copies; in checked studies, under half trace to an unresolved V gene, and the reason for the others is unknown. The D gene and trimming were derived from the DNA, and the V and J assignments and clone size from that table. The sample table shows about 450,000 clones, and over 10% are seen once. Roughly 0.046% of the sample rests with the top ten.

This receptor was obtained from a woman aged 18-29 years in good health. The specimen sequenced was naive CD4+ T cells from blood. This specimen's cell subset or site label, per the study, means: true naive CD4+ T cells.

The DNA sequence is as follows: TGTGCCAGCAGCAACAAGGAGGGCCACGAGCAGTACGTC. It is translated as CASSNKEGHEQYV. Recombination joined TRBV21-1 with TRBJ2-7; no check of the table's D call, TRBD2, against the DNA was made. TRBV21-1 is termed a pseudogene. Spanning cysteine to valine, the CDR3 consists of 13 amino acids. Kept here is only the CDR3 DNA, which spans 39 bases and is read in frame from base 1.